One T cell receptor (beta chain) is described in this entry. Its antigen remains unidentified. Trimming at V came to 5 bases and at J to 2 bases, leaving 6 bases not matched to a gene. Germline V CDR1 and CDR2: SGHTA, FQGNSA. This CDR3 contains 16 residues. Primers: 60 Vbeta forward and 13 Jbeta reverse. The assay was immunoSEQ multiplex PCR, and TCRdb's table has in-frame clones only and misses some. The data hold roughly 86,000 clones, with roughly 63% observed a single time. The sample comes from a study of cytomegalovirus exposure and HLA in healthy donors. Study conclusions and caveats: Productive status was seen about 90% or about 30% of the time for most TCR beta V segments in an earlier analysis.

The chain is built from TRBV7-2 and TRBJ2-5; 12 bases align to TRBD2. This receptor was identified in a woman aged 50 to 60 in good health and CMV-seropositive. Sequencing was carried out using PBMCs. CDR3 DNA sequence: TGTGCCAGCAGCCCTGGGACTAGCGGGCGTCAAGAGACCCAGTACTTC. Translating it yields CASSPGTSGRQETQYF. Drawing the rest from reference TRBV7-2 and TRBJ2-5, the complete variable domain is GAGVSQSPSNKVTEKGKDVELRCDPISGHTALYWYRQSLGQGLEFLIYFQGNSAPDKSGLPSDRFSAERTGGSVSTLTIQRTQQEDSAVYLCASSPGTSGRQETQYFGPGTRLLVL.